This TCR beta chain is drawn from a study of breast tumors, draining lymph nodes, adjacent tissues. V shed 1 base and J shed 7 bases, with 7 bases lying between them. The CDR3 contains 13 residues. This clonotype was seen many times. Its antigen is unknown. Breast cancer patients provided tissue from their axillary draining lymph nodes. TCRdb ran MiXCR on the multiplex PCR reads and lists one entry per CDR3 protein. The sample yields around 140,000 distinct CDR3 sequences, under 25% seen once. Study-level results: Tumors had less TCR diversity than lymph nodes, more than nontumor tissue.

This receptor was obtained from a female donor with breast cancer. Some clones in this sample may be carry-over from other donors' samples. The V gene is TRBV12-3 or TRBV12-4, the J gene TRBJ2-2; D ambiguous. The sequencing sample was made of axillary lymph node tissue. DNA for the CDR3: TGTGCCAGCAGTTTAGTAGCAATCGGGGAGCTGTTTTTT. It encodes CASSLVAIGELFF.